This T cell receptor (beta chain) is drawn from a study of shared clonotypes between healthy human individuals. The study, taken as a whole, reports: Relative to memory subsets, naive subsets generally showed larger estimated richness.

CDR3 size: 15 residues. The V and J ends lost 4 bases and 2 bases respectively, with 12 bases between them. The germline V gene has CDR1 MNHNS and CDR2 SASEGT. Positive CCR7 selection of CD45RO-negative cells yielded the naive CD8 cells, and terminally differentiated effector memory CD45RA+ cells were excluded. A note on this clone: Its antigen is unknown.

Every immunoSEQ plate was one replicate of a subset's evenly spread DNA. TCRdb's copy holds only in-frame clones and misses some; the assay was immunoSEQ multiplex PCR. This sample has roughly 2,000,000 clones, with about 94% found just once. The specimen was naive CD8+ T cells sorted from blood. This TCR was sampled from a man between 18 and 29 years old in good health. The V call is TRBV6-1, the J call TRBJ1-5, with D uncertain. Here the CDR3 reads CASSGRPGRNQPQHF. Here the CDR3 DNA reads TGTGCCAGCAGTGGCCGGCCTGGGCGCAATCAGCCCCAGCATTTT.